The source of this T cell receptor (beta chain) is a study of preoperative IRX-2 immunotherapy in early breast cancer. Treatment defined: preoperative locoregional IRX-2 cytokine immunotherapy. This phase Ib study tested locoregional IRX-2 cytokine immunotherapy given before surgery. Using immunoSEQ multiplex PCR, the repertoire was profiled, and TCRdb retains in-frame clones only, with some absent. The sample lists 25,000 to 35,000 clones, under 90% occurring once. The CDR3 runs 13 residues. Trimming removed 6 bases from V and 3 bases from J; junction bases left unmatched: 5. Germline V gene data show CDR1 as MNHGY and CDR2 as SAAAGT.

This TCR derives from a human donor with breast cancer. This chain links TRBV6-8 with TRBJ2-7; TRBD1 matches 7 bases. The sample was acquired from a patient treated with IRX-2 immunotherapy. Written as DNA, the CDR3 is TGTGCCAGCAGGAAACGACAGGGCTACGAGCAGTACTTC. Translation: CASRKRQGYEQYF.